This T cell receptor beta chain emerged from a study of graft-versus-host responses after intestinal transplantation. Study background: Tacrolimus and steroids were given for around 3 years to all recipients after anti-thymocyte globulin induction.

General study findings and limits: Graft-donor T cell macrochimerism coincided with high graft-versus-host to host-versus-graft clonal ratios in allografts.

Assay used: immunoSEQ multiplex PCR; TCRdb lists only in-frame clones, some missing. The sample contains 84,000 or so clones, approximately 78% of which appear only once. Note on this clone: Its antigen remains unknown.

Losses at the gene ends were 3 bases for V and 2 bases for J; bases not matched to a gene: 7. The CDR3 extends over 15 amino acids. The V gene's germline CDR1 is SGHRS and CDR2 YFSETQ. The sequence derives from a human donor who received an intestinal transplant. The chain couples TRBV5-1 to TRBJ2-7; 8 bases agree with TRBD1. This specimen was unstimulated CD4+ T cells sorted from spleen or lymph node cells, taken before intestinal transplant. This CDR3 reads CASSSGTGGAYEQYF. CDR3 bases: TGCGCCAGCAGCTCCGGGACAGGTGGGGCCTACGAGCAGTACTTC. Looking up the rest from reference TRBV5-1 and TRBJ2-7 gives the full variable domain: KAGVTQTPRYLIKTRGQQVTLSCSPISGHRSVSWYQQTPGQGLQFLFEYFSETQRNKGNFPGRFSGRQFSNSRSEMNVSTLELGDSALYLCASSSGTGGAYEQYFGPGTRLTVT.